A selection of T cell receptor beta chains follows, all from one sample in a study of type 1 regulatory T cells. TCRdb re-called the reads with MiXCR, one entry per CDR3 protein. Of some 22,000 distinct CDR3 sequences in the sample, just under 75% were seen once. For these receptors, no antigen is known. Material for sequencing was cultured T cells, either the whole culture or a sorted T cell fraction (not recorded which). The source is a human donor in good health. The CDR3 runs from the conserved cysteine through the conserved F or W. The D gene is left open where the match is weak. Where a row states a size, it is once, few, many or the class of an expanded clone; other rows omit it.

CDR3aa: CASSSGLAGAPGDTQYF
CDR3nt: TGTGCCAGCAGCTCGGGACTAGCGGGGGCCCCGGGAGATACGCAGTATTTT
abundance: -
j_gene: TRBJ2-3
d_gene: TRBD2
v_gene: TRBV11-2
len: 17

CDR3aa: CASSLDPSGVSGTDTQYF
CDR3nt: TGCGCCAGCAGCTTGGATCCTAGCGGGGTTTCGGGCACAGATACGCAGTATTTT
abundance: medium-sized
j_gene: TRBJ2-3
d_gene: TRBD2
v_gene: TRBV5-1
len: 18

CDR3aa: CASSLDGRPTGANVLTF
CDR3nt: TGTGCCAGCAGTTTGGACGGACGGCCGACAGGGGCCAACGTCCTGACTTTC
abundance: few
j_gene: TRBJ2-6
d_gene: -
v_gene: TRBV27
len: 17

CDR3aa: CASSQDPQGANTEAFF
CDR3nt: TGCGCCAGCAGCCAAGACCCACAGGGGGCGAACACTGAAGCTTTCTTT
abundance: -
j_gene: TRBJ1-1
d_gene: TRBD1
v_gene: TRBV4-3
len: 16

CDR3aa: CASQGPGPKDQPQHF
CDR3nt: TGCGCCAGCCAAGGCCCGGGACCGAAGGATCAGCCCCAGCATTTT
abundance: -
j_gene: TRBJ1-5
d_gene: -
v_gene: TRBV4-1
len: 15

CDR3aa: CASSYAYNEQFF
CDR3nt: TGTGCCAGCAGTTACGCCTACAATGAGCAGTTCTTC
abundance: -
j_gene: TRBJ2-1
d_gene: -
v_gene: TRBV6-6
len: 12

CDR3aa: CASSVGNSPLHF
CDR3nt: TGTGCCAGCAGCGTGGGTAATTCACCCCTCCACTTT
abundance: -
j_gene: TRBJ1-6
d_gene: -
v_gene: TRBV7-9
len: 12

CDR3aa: CASSFTGAGSYEQYF
CDR3nt: TGTGCCAGCAGTTTCACAGGGGCCGGCTCCTACGAGCAGTACTTC
abundance: few
j_gene: TRBJ2-7
d_gene: TRBD1
v_gene: TRBV6-2/TRBV6-3
len: 15

CDR3aa: CASSVLSYEQYF
CDR3nt: TGTGCCAGCAGTGTCCTTTCCTACGAGCAGTACTTC
abundance: -
j_gene: TRBJ2-7
d_gene: -
v_gene: TRBV6-1
len: 12

CDR3aa: CATSVTGLDTQYF
CDR3nt: TGTGCCACCAGTGTTACAGGGTTAGATACGCAGTATTTT
abundance: once
j_gene: TRBJ2-3
d_gene: -
v_gene: TRBV24-1
len: 13

CDR3aa: CASSPTDRGRGTEAFF
CDR3nt: TGTGCCAGCAGCCCTACCGACAGGGGCCGGGGCACTGAAGCTTTCTTT
abundance: -
j_gene: TRBJ1-1
d_gene: TRBD1
v_gene: TRBV11-2
len: 16

CDR3aa: CASSYDRRWGTDTQYF
CDR3nt: TGTGCCAGCAGTTACGACAGGAGATGGGGCACAGATACGCAGTATTTT
abundance: medium-sized
j_gene: TRBJ2-3
d_gene: -
v_gene: TRBV6-6
len: 16

CDR3aa: CASSGQGGRQETQYF
CDR3nt: TGTGCCAGCAGCGGACAGGGGGGGAGACAAGAGACCCAGTACTTC
abundance: few
j_gene: TRBJ2-5
d_gene: TRBD1
v_gene: TRBV9
len: 15

CDR3aa: CASSISSGGRQETQYF
CDR3nt: TGTGCCAGCAGCATTTCTAGCGGGGGCCGACAAGAGACCCAGTACTTC
abundance: -
j_gene: TRBJ2-5
d_gene: TRBD2
v_gene: TRBV3-1
len: 16

CDR3aa: CSASRPGSSYGYTF
CDR3nt: TGCAGTGCTAGCCGGCCAGGGTCCTCCTATGGCTACACCTTC
abundance: -
j_gene: TRBJ1-2
d_gene: -
v_gene: TRBV20-1
len: 14

CDR3aa: CASSLGPRGQGFSGANVLTF
CDR3nt: TGTGCCAGCAGCTTAGGTCCCCGGGGACAGGGGTTCTCTGGGGCCAACGTCCTGACTTTC
abundance: -
j_gene: TRBJ2-6
d_gene: TRBD1
v_gene: TRBV7-9
len: 20

CDR3aa: CASSLAPRGSGANVLTF
CDR3nt: TGTGCCAGCAGCTTAGCCCCCCGGGGCTCTGGGGCCAACGTCCTGACTTTC
abundance: -
j_gene: TRBJ2-6
d_gene: -
v_gene: TRBV7-9
len: 17

CDR3aa: CASSYPDPGTNTEAFF
CDR3nt: TGTGCCAGCAGTTACCCGGACCCCGGGACCAACACTGAAGCTTTCTTT
abundance: few
j_gene: TRBJ1-1
d_gene: -
v_gene: TRBV6-6
len: 16

CDR3aa: CASNLGALNTEAFF
CDR3nt: TGCGCCAGCAACTTGGGGGCCTTGAACACTGAAGCTTTCTTT
abundance: -
j_gene: TRBJ1-1
d_gene: -
v_gene: TRBV5-1
len: 14

CDR3aa: CAWSVPGIGGTDTQYF
CDR3nt: TGTGCCTGGAGTGTACCCGGGATTGGAGGCACAGATACGCAGTATTTT
abundance: medium-sized
j_gene: TRBJ2-3
d_gene: -
v_gene: TRBV30
len: 16

CDR3aa: CATSAGTGGFRNEQFF
CDR3nt: TGTGCCACCAGTGCCGGGACAGGGGGCTTTAGGAATGAGCAGTTCTTC
abundance: -
j_gene: TRBJ2-1
d_gene: TRBD1
v_gene: TRBV24-1
len: 16

CDR3aa: CASSWRGINTEAFF
CDR3nt: TGTGCCAGCAGTTGGCGGGGAATTAACACTGAAGCTTTCTTT
abundance: -
j_gene: TRBJ1-1
d_gene: -
v_gene: TRBV27
len: 14

CDR3aa: CSAFNQGNQPQHF
CDR3nt: TGCAGTGCTTTCAATCAGGGCAATCAGCCCCAGCATTTT
abundance: -
j_gene: TRBJ1-5
d_gene: -
v_gene: TRBV20-1
len: 13

CDR3aa: CASSLEGGGWAGELFF
CDR3nt: TGTGCCAGCAGCTTGGAGGGGGGCGGTTGGGCCGGGGAGCTGTTTTTT
abundance: -
j_gene: TRBJ2-2
d_gene: -
v_gene: TRBV5-5
len: 16

CDR3aa: CASSSRGGDTQYF
CDR3nt: TGTGCCAGCAGCTCTAGGGGAGGGGATACGCAGTATTTT
abundance: -
j_gene: TRBJ2-3
d_gene: TRBD2
v_gene: TRBV11-2
len: 13

CDR3aa: CASSASGAGAVNEQFF
CDR3nt: TGTGCCAGCAGCGCCTCCGGAGCGGGGGCCGTCAATGAGCAGTTCTTC
abundance: once
j_gene: TRBJ2-1
d_gene: TRBD2
v_gene: TRBV9
len: 16

CDR3aa: CASSQNLVGAGGELFF
CDR3nt: TGTGCCAGCAGCCAAAACCTCGTCGGGGCTGGCGGGGAGCTGTTTTTT
abundance: once
j_gene: TRBJ2-2
d_gene: -
v_gene: TRBV3-1
len: 16

CDR3aa: CASSSGGTGGAHSGNTIYF
CDR3nt: TGTGCCAGCAGCTCAGGAGGGACAGGGGGCGCCCACTCTGGAAACACCATATATTTT
abundance: few
j_gene: TRBJ1-3
d_gene: TRBD1
v_gene: TRBV13
len: 19

CDR3aa: CASSLAQGGGYNEQFF
CDR3nt: TGTGCCAGCAGCTTAGCGCAAGGGGGGGGATACAATGAGCAGTTCTTC
abundance: -
j_gene: TRBJ2-1
d_gene: -
v_gene: TRBV7-9
len: 16

CDR3aa: CSAVDRASNQPQHF
CDR3nt: TGCAGTGCTGTGGACAGGGCGAGCAATCAGCCCCAGCATTTT
abundance: -
j_gene: TRBJ1-5
d_gene: TRBD1
v_gene: TRBV20-1
len: 14

CDR3aa: CSARVGGVEAEQYF
CDR3nt: TGCAGTGCTAGAGTTGGGGGAGTGGAGGCCGAGCAGTACTTC
abundance: -
j_gene: TRBJ2-7
d_gene: -
v_gene: TRBV20-1
len: 14

CDR3aa: CASSLGSQETQYF
CDR3nt: TGTGCCAGCAGCTTAGGATCCCAAGAGACCCAGTACTTC
abundance: -
j_gene: TRBJ2-5
d_gene: -
v_gene: TRBV7-9
len: 13

CDR3aa: CASSQVGTTNEKLFF
CDR3nt: TGTGCCAGCAGCCAAGTAGGAACAACTAATGAAAAACTGTTTTTT
abundance: -
j_gene: TRBJ1-4
d_gene: -
v_gene: TRBV4-2
len: 15

CDR3aa: CASSPANTGNTEAFF
CDR3nt: TGTGCCAGCAGCCCCGCCAACACAGGGAACACTGAAGCTTTCTTT
abundance: -
j_gene: TRBJ1-1
d_gene: -
v_gene: TRBV12-3/TRBV12-4
len: 15

CDR3aa: CASSPPGTLQETQYF
CDR3nt: TGTGCCAGCAGCCCCCCCGGGACCCTCCAAGAGACCCAGTACTTC
abundance: -
j_gene: TRBJ2-5
d_gene: -
v_gene: TRBV5-4
len: 15

CDR3aa: CASSPRHQAETQYF
CDR3nt: TGTGCCAGCAGCCCCCGACACCAAGCGGAGACCCAGTACTTC
abundance: -
j_gene: TRBJ2-5
d_gene: -
v_gene: TRBV3-1
len: 14

CDR3aa: CSARTAGGWEETQYF
CDR3nt: TGCAGTGCTAGGACGGCGGGGGGGTGGGAAGAGACCCAGTACTTC
abundance: -
j_gene: TRBJ2-5
d_gene: TRBD2
v_gene: TRBV20-1
len: 15

CDR3aa: CASSLDRSREQYF
CDR3nt: TGTGCCAGCAGTTTGGACAGGTCTCGCGAGCAGTACTTC
abundance: -
j_gene: TRBJ2-7
d_gene: TRBD1
v_gene: TRBV2
len: 13

CDR3aa: CASSVAQGANYNEQFF
CDR3nt: TGTGCCAGCAGCGTAGCACAGGGAGCCAACTACAATGAGCAGTTCTTC
abundance: -
j_gene: TRBJ2-1
d_gene: -
v_gene: TRBV9
len: 16

CDR3aa: CASTRGQGTTNEKLFF
CDR3nt: TGTGCCAGCACCAGGGGACAGGGGACGACTAATGAAAAACTGTTTTTT
abundance: -
j_gene: TRBJ1-4
d_gene: TRBD1
v_gene: TRBV12-3/TRBV12-4
len: 16

CDR3aa: CASSFSGGYQPQHF
CDR3nt: TGTGCCAGCTCTTTCTCAGGGGGGTACCAGCCCCAGCATTTT
abundance: few
j_gene: TRBJ1-5
d_gene: TRBD1
v_gene: TRBV18
len: 14

CDR3aa: CASSRQTVSSTDTQYF
CDR3nt: TGTGCCAGCAGCCGTCAGACAGTTAGTAGCACAGATACGCAGTATTTT
abundance: -
j_gene: TRBJ2-3
d_gene: -
v_gene: TRBV3-1
len: 16

CDR3aa: CASRLGQVGLQPQHF
CDR3nt: TGTGCCAGCAGACTTGGACAGGTAGGCCTTCAGCCCCAGCATTTT
abundance: -
j_gene: TRBJ1-5
d_gene: TRBD1
v_gene: TRBV12-3/TRBV12-4
len: 15

CDR3aa: CASSQRTGLYTGELFF
CDR3nt: TGTGCCAGCTCACAACGGACAGGGCTGTACACCGGGGAGCTGTTTTTT
abundance: -
j_gene: TRBJ2-2
d_gene: TRBD1
v_gene: TRBV18
len: 16